The 10 T cell receptor beta chains below were found in one sample sequenced in a study of spatial heterogeneity in lung cancer. Time point described: blood at routine non-recurrence follow-up after resection. No cells were sorted before sequencing. The whole RNA sequenced was extracted from tumor, nontumor lung or frozen PBMC. TCRdb processed the 5' RACE reads anew with MiXCR; each CDR3 protein has one entry. The sample holds some 120,000 distinct CDR3 sequences, roughly an eighth seen once. The material was PBMCs, obtained at follow-up. These receptors all come from a male donor with early-stage non-small cell lung cancer.

This clonotype came up many times. The chain has TRBV28 and TRBJ2-5, with TRBD1 identical over 7 bases. In germline, CDR1 is MDHEN, CDR2 SYDVKM. The CDR3 runs 15 residues. With 2 bases clipped from V and 2 bases from J, the junction kept 5 bases outside the gene matches. The CDR3 loop is CASSLRPGQQETQYF. In nucleotides, the CDR3 is TGTGCCAGCAGTTTACGGCCGGGACAGCAAGAGACCCAGTACTTC.

Comments on this clonotype: One end of the junction varies from germline; a read error may be responsible. The genes are TRBV12-3 or TRBV12-4 and TRBJ1-2; D ambiguous. There are 11 residues in the CDR3. The chain's CDR3 is CASRLGYGYTF. The CDR3 DNA reads as TGTGCCAGCAGGTTAGGCTATGGCTACACCTTC.

This clonotype was counted many times. The chain couples TRBV20-1 to TRBJ2-3; the match to TRBD2 covers 8 bases. Trimming removed 7 bases from V and 3 bases from J; junction bases left unmatched: 9. Germline-derived CDR1 and CDR2 are DFQATT and SNEGSKA (reference sequence). The CDR3 consists of 14 residues. The CDR3 DNA reads TGCAGTGTTCAAAGCGGGGGTAGGACAGATACGCAGTATTTT. This translates into CSVQSGGRTDTQYF.

This clonotype has at least ten counts. This rearrangement joins TRBV29-1 to TRBJ1-1; no clear D gene. Trimming took 8 bases from V and 1 from J, leaving 14 bases between them. CDR3 length: 13 residues. CDR1 and CDR2 from the germline V gene are SQVTM and ANQGSEA. As DNA, the CDR3 is TGCAGCACAAGACCGGGAGAGAACACTGAAGCTTTCTTT. Its protein product is CSTRPGENTEAFF.

This clonotype was observed many times. The rearrangement joins TRBV19 to TRBJ1-5; 7 bases are a match to TRBD1. The length of the CDR3 is 14 residues. V was clipped by 4 bases and J by 5 bases; unmatched bases: 5. Germline V gene sequence: CDR1 LNHDA, CDR2 SQIVND (reference sequence). CDR3 DNA: TGTGCCAGTAGTAATCAACAGGGGTATCAGCCCCAGCATTTT. It codes for CASSNQQGYQPQHF. Full variable domain (rest looked up from reference TRBV19 and TRBJ1-5): DGGITQSPKYLFRKEGQNVTLSCEQNLNHDAMYWYRQDPGQGLRLIYYSQIVNDFQKGDIAEGYSVSREKKESFPLTVTSAQKNPTAFYLCASSNQQGYQPQHFGDGTRLSIL.

In this sample, this clonotype turned up many times. V and J are TRBV12-3 or TRBV12-4 and TRBJ1-4, with unresolved D. This CDR3 contains 16 residues. V lost 3 bases to trimming and J lost 5 bases, with 16 bases between them. CDR3 in amino acids: CASSLSRARLNEKLFF. In DNA form, the CDR3 reads TGTGCCAGCAGTTTGTCCCGGGCCCGATTAAATGAAAAACTGTTTTTT.

In this sample, this clonotype turned up many times. The chain has TRBV2 and TRBJ1-6; the D is unclear. V lost 4 bases, J lost 10 bases, and 11 bases lay in between. The CDR3 has 13 residues. Germline V gives CDR1 SNHLY, CDR2 FYNNEI. In DNA, the CDR3 is TGTGCCAGCAGTGCGGTTATGGGGTCACCCCTCCACTTT. Amino acid sequence: CASSAVMGSPLHF.

The J gene is TRBJ2-5, the V gene TRBV9, with D perhaps matching TRBD1 or TRBD2 (6 bases each). From germline, CDR1 is SGDLS and CDR2 YYNGEE. V was cut by 7 bases and J by 5 bases, with 21 bases left in between. This CDR3 has 15 residues. The CDR3 protein is CASQVAGGAGETQYF. The DNA of the CDR3 is TGTGCCAGCCAAGTAGCTGGGGGCGCGGGGGAGACCCAGTACTTC. The full variable domain, rest sourced from reference TRBV9 and TRBJ2-5, is DSGVTQTPKHLITATGQRVTLRCSPRSGDLSVYWYQQSLDQGLQFLIQYYNGEERAKGNILERFSAQQFPDLHSELNLSSLELGDSALYFCASQVAGGAGETQYFGPGTRLLVL.

This clonotype was counted only a few times. J is TRBJ2-3 and V is TRBV5-1; D uncertain. V was shortened by 1 base and J by 2 bases, with 11 bases between the two germline ends. Germline V CDR1 and CDR2: SGHRS, YFSETQ. CDR3 size: 15 residues. The CDR3 bases are TGCGCCAGCAGCTTGTTAGGTAGTGACACAGATACGCAGTATTTT. It encodes CASSLLGSDTDTQYF.

The rearrangement links TRBV5-6 to TRBJ1-6; D may be TRBD1 (5 bases). Trimming removed 1 base at V and 0 bases at J, with 14 bases between. This CDR3 comprises 18 residues. CDR1 and CDR2 (germline): SGHDT, YYEEEE. CDR3 loop: CASSLRARVNSYNSPLHF. The CDR3 region has the DNA TGTGCCAGCAGCTTGCGGGCCAGGGTGAACTCCTATAATTCACCCCTCCACTTT.